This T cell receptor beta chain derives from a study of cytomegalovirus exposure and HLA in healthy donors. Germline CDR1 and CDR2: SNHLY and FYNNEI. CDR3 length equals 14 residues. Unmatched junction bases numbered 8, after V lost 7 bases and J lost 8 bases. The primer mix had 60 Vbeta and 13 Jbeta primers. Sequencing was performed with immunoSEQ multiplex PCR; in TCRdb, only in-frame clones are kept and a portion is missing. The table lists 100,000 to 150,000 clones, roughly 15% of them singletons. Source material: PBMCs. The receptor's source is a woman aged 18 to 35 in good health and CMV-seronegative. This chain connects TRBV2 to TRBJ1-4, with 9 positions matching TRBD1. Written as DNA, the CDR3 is TGTGCCAGCAAGGAGACAGGGGGAGGCGAAAAACTGTTTTTT. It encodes CASKETGGGEKLFF. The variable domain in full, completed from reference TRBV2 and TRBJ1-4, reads EPEVTQTPSHQVTQMGQEVILRCVPISNHLYFYWYRQILGQKVEFLVSFYNNEISEKSEIFDDQFSVERPDGSNFTLKIRSTKLEDSAMYFCASKETGGGEKLFFGSGTQLSVL.